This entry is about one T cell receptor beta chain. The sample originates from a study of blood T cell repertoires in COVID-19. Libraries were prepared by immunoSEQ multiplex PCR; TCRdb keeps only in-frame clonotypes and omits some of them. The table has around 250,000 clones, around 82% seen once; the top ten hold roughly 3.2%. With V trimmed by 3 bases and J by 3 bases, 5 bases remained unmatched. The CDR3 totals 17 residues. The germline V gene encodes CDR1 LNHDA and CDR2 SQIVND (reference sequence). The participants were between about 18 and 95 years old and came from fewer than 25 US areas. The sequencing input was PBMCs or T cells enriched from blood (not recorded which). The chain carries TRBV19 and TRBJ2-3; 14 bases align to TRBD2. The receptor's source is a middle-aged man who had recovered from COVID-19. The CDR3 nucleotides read TGTGCCAGTAGTATTGGGACTAGCGGGAGTTTGACAGATACGCAGTATTTT. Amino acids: CASSIGTSGSLTDTQYF.